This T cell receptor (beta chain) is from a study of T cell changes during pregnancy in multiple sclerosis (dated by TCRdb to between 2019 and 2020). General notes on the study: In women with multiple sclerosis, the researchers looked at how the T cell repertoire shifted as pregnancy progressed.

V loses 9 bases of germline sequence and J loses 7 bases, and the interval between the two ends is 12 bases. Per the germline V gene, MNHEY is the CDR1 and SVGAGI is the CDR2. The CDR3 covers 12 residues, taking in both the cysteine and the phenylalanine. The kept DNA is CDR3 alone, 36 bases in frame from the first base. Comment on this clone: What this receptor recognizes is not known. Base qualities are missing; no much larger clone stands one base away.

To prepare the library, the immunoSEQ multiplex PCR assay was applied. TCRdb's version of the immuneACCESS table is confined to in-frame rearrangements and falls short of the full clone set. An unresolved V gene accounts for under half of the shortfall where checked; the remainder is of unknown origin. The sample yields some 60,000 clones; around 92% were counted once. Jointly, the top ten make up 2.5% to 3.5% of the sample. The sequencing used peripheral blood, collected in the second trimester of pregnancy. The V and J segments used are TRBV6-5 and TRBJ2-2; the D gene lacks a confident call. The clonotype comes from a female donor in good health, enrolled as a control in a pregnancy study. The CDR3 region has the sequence CASRLRGGELFF. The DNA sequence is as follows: TGTGCCAGTAGGCTTAGAGGCGGGGAGCTGTTTTTT.